These 3 T cell receptor beta chains originate from one sample sequenced in a study of cytomegalovirus exposure and HLA in healthy donors (dated by TCRdb to the late 2010s). Libraries were prepared through the immunoSEQ multiplex PCR assay. For the multiplex PCR, a mixture combining 60 forward primers for TCR Vbeta segments and 13 reverse primers for TCR Jbeta segments was used. In TCRdb, the immuneACCESS table is reduced to in-frame sequences with V and J assigned. These tables do not hold every clone; where another copy was compared, an unresolved V gene accounts for under half, and the others remain unexplained. The sample contains some 60,000 clones, roughly 84% of them found a single time. The leading ten clones occupy about 1.6% of the sample. The sample was PBMCs. These receptors were obtained from a human donor in good health.

The V and J genes are TRBV7-2 and TRBJ2-7; 11 nucleotides line up with TRBD1. CDR3 length: 15 amino acids. Trimming at V came to 8 bases and at J to 2 bases, leaving 8 bases not matched to a gene. CDR1 and CDR2 from the germline V gene are SGHTA and FQGNSA. The CDR3 here is CASAWGQGGTYEQYF. The CDR3 coding sequence is TGTGCCAGCGCTTGGGGACAGGGGGGCACCTACGAGCAGTACTTC.

V is TRBV27 and J is TRBJ1-5, with D perhaps matching TRBD1 (6 bases). Germline V gene lookup returns CDR1 MNHEY and CDR2 SMNVEV (reference sequence). Trimming cost V 6 bases and J 1 base, with 16 bases left between them. The CDR3 contains 16 residues. The CDR3: CASSLEGEGSNQPQHF. The CDR3 DNA reads as TGTGCCAGCAGCCTTGAGGGGGAGGGGAGCAATCAGCCCCAGCATTTT.

The gene calls are TRBV7-3 and TRBJ1-1; no clear D gene. The V gene's germline CDR1 is SGHTA and CDR2 FQGTGA. This CDR3 is 13 amino acids long. Trimming removed 2 bases from V and 2 bases from J, with 6 bases in between. The CDR3 DNA reads as TGTGCCAGCAGCTTAGGGAGTAACACTGAAGCTTTCTTT. This gives the protein CASSLGSNTEAFF.